This TCR beta chain was retrieved from a study (dated by TCRdb to between 2015 and 2016). As for the study more broadly: The study set out to test whether tumor-infiltrating Tregs in breast cancer get recruited from blood Tregs or are instead converted in situ from other CD4+ T cell subsets.

The CDR3 contains 16 residues, cysteine and phenylalanine counted. The entry retains the CDR3 DNA only, 48 bases that are in frame from base 1. Via the germline V gene (reference sequence), CDR1 is LGHDT and CDR2 YNNKEL. At the junction V is shortened by 3 bases and J by 2 bases; bases outside the gene matches: 7. Naive CD4+ T cells were purified with the Miltenyi Naive CD4+ T Cell Isolation kit, with Tregs depleted using CD25 microbeads. Tregs, naive and memory CD4+ T cells from tumor, blood and ipsilateral draining lymph nodes of a handful of breast cancer patients underwent full-length TCR alpha and beta sequencing. Tumor tissue and lymph nodes from ipsilateral axillary dissection were perfused with PBS, minced and digested with collagenase I and hyaluronidase. FACS confirmed that the sorted cell populations were more than 90% pure. On this clonotype: Which antigen it targets is not known. No quality values exist for individual bases; no much larger clone is one base distant.

The full study reports these points: Validation in the larger cohort was restricted to a single TCR beta V-J rearrangement rather than whole repertoires. Tumor memory CD4+ T cell TCR gene usage clustered with blood and lymph node memory CD4+ cells and lymph node naive CD4+ cells. Tumor-infiltrating Treg TCR alpha and beta sequences overlapped most with tumor naive CD4+ T cells, then with blood naive CD4+ T cells.

Full-length TCR variable regions were amplified by 5' RACE PCR using constant-region reverse primers, and then by semi-nested PCR using Nested Universal Primer A. The ReliaPrep RNA Cell Miniprep System was used to extract total RNA, which was then reverse transcribed into 5'RACE-ready cDNA with the SMARTer RACE 5'/3' Kit. Multiplex adaptors were used to barcode full-length TCR alpha and beta libraries, and the barcoded libraries were sequenced on an Illumina MiSeq. Under the source paper's analysis protocol: For each of nine subset-tissue groups, sequencing data from the five patients were pooled, and the groups were then compared using unsupervised clustering of TCR gene usage. The Morisita-Horn index was used to calculate repertoire similarity, with shared sequences weighted according to their contribution to each repertoire. TCRdb passed the public sequencing reads through fastp at Q25 and MiXCR, retaining productive beta sequences. Rows with one shared CDR3 protein collapse into an entry with the most common genes and DNA. These V and J calls are TCRdb output, not the study's own analysis. Recorded for this sample are some 60,000 distinct CDR3 sequences; around 30% of them occurred a single time. Together, the top ten hold 2% to 2.5% of the sample.

Sequences were obtained from tumor-infiltrating naive CD4+ T cells sorted from the breast tumor. Reading the label with the study, this specimen's cell subset or site is: naive CD4+ T cells, CD4+CD45RA+CD25-. This clonotype originated in a female donor with breast cancer. The rearranged segments are TRBV3-1 and TRBJ1-3; the junction holds 7 bases that match TRBD1. The base sequence is TGTGCCAGCAGCCAGGGACCGACAGGGACTGGAAACACCATATATTTT. Translation gives CASSQGPTGTGNTIYF.